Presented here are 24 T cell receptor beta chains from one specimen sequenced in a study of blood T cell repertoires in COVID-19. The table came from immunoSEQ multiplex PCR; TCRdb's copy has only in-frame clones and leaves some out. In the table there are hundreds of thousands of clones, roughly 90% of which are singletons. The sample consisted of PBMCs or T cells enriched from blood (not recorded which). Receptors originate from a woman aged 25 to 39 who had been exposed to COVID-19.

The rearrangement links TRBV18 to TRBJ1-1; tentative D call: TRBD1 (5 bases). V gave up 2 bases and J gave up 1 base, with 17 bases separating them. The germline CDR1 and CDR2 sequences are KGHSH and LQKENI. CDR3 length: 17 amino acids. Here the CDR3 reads CASSPISAGRGNTEAFF. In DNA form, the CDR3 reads TGTGCCAGCTCACCAATATCAGCGGGGCGCGGGAACACTGAAGCTTTCTTT. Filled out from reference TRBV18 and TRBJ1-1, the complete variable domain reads NAGVMQNPRHLVRRRGQEARLRCSPMKGHSHVYWYRQLPEEGLKFMVYLQKENIIDESGMPKERFSAEFPKEGPSILRIQQVVRGDSAAYFCASSPISAGRGNTEAFFGQGTRLTVV.

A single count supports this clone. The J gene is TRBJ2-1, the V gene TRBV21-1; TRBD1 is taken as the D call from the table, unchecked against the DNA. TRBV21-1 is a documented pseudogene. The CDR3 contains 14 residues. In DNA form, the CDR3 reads TGTGCCACACAATACCGGGACAGGGGAAATGAGCAGTTCTTC. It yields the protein CATQYRDRGNEQFF.

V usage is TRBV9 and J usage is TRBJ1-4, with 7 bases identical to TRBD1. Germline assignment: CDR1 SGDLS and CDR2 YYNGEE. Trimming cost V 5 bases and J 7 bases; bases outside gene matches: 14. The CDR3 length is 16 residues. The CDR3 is CASSRDSRVGVEKLFF. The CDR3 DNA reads TGTGCCAGCAGTAGGGACAGCCGAGTCGGGGTTGAAAAACTGTTTTTT.

The CDR3 DNA reads TGTGCCTGGGCCACCGTTGGGGGAGGTTCACCCCTCCACTTT. It is translated as CAWATVGGGSPLHF. This chain uses TRBV30 with TRBJ1-6, with D possibly being TRBD1 (5 bases). Germline values: CDR1 GTSNPN, CDR2 SVGIG (reference sequence). The CDR3 loop spans 14 amino acids. The V and J ends lost 5 bases and 9 bases respectively, with 17 bases between them.

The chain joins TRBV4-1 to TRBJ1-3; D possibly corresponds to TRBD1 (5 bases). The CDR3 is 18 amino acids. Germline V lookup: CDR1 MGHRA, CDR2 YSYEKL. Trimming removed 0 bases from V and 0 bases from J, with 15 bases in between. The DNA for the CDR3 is TGCGCCAGCAGCCAAGACGGGCGACAGTCGCTCTCTGGAAACACCATATATTTT. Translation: CASSQDGRQSLSGNTIYF.

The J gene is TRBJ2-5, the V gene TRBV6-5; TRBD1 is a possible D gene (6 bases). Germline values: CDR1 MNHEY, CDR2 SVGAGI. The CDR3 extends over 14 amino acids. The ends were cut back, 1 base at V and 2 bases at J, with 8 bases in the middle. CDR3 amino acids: CASSYYTGQETQYF. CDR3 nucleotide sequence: TGTGCCAGCAGTTACTACACAGGGCAAGAGACCCAGTACTTC.

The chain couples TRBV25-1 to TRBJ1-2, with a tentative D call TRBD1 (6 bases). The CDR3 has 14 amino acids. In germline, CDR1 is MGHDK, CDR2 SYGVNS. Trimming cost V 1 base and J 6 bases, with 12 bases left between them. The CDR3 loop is CASSEFGTRHGYTF. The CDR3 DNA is TGTGCCAGCAGTGAATTTGGGACAAGACATGGCTACACCTTC.

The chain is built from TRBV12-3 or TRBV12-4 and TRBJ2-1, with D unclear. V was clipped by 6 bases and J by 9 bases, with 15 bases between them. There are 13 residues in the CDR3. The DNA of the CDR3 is TGTGCCAGCAGCCAGTCCCCTCGGAGTGAGCAGTTCTTC. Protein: CASSQSPRSEQFF.

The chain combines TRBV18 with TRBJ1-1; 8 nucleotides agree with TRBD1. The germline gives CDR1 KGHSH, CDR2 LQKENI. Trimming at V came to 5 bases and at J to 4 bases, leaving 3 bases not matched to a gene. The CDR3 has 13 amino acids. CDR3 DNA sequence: TGTGCCAGCTCAGCAGACAGGGGCACTGAAGCTTTCTTT. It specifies CASSADRGTEAFF.

CDR3 region: CASRLGTVNTEAFF. The CDR3 DNA follows: TGTGCCAGCAGACTTGGGACTGTGAACACTGAAGCTTTCTTT. The rearrangement uses TRBV6-4 and TRBJ1-1; a possible D gene is TRBD1 (5 bases). V lost 6 bases and J 0 bases, leaving 11 bases between the germline ends. Germline V CDR1 and CDR2: MRHNA, SNTAGT. The CDR3 covers 14 residues.

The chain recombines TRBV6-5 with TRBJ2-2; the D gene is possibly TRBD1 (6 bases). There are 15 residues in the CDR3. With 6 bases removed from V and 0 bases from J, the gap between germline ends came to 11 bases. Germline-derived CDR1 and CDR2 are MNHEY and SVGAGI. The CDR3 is CASSWDNANTGELFF. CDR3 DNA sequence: TGTGCCAGCAGCTGGGACAACGCGAACACCGGGGAGCTGTTTTTT.

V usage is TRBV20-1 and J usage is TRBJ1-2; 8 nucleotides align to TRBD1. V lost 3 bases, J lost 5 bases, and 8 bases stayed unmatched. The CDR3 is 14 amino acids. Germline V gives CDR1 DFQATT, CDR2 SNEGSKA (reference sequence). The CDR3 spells CSASGTTGEYGYTF. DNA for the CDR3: TGCAGTGCTAGTGGAACGACAGGGGAGTATGGCTACACCTTC.

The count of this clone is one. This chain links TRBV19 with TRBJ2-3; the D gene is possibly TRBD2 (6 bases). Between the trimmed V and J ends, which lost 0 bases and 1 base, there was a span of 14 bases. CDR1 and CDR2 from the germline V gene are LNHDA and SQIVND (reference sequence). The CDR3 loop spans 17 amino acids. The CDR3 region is CASSIDPTSRGTDTQYF. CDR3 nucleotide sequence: TGTGCCAGTAGTATAGATCCCACTAGCCGTGGCACAGATACGCAGTATTTT.

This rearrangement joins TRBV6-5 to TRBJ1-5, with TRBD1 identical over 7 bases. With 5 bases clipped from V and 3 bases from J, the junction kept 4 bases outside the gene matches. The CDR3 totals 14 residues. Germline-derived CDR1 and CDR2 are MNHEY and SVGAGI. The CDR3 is CASSPGQSNQPQHF. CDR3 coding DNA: TGTGCCAGCAGTCCGGGACAGTCCAATCAGCCCCAGCATTTT.

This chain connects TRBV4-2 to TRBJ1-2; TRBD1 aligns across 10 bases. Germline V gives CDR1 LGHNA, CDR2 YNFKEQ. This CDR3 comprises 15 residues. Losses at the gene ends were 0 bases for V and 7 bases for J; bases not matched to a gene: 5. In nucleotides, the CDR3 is TGTGCCAGCAGCCAAGATCTAGGGACAGGGGTTGGCTACACCTTC. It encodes CASSQDLGTGVGYTF.

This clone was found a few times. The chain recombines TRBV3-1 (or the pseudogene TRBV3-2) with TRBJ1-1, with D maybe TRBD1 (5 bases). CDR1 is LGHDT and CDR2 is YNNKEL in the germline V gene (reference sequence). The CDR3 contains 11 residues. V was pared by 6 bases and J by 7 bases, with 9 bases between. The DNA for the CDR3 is TGTGCCAGCAGTCGACAGTATGAAGCTTTCTTT. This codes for CASSRQYEAFF.

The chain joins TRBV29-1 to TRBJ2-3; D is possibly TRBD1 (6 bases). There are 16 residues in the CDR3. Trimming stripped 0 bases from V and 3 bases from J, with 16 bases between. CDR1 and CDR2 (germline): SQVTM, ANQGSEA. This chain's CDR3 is CSVEEGAGGRTDTQYF. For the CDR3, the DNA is TGCAGCGTTGAAGAAGGAGCTGGGGGCCGGACAGATACGCAGTATTTT.

The CDR3 loop is CASSKQGGDYGYTF. DNA of the CDR3: TGTGCCAGCTCCAAACAAGGAGGGGACTATGGCTACACCTTC. The genes are TRBV18 and TRBJ1-2; D is possibly TRBD1 (5 bases). Looked up from germline, CDR1 is KGHSH and CDR2 is LQKENI. The CDR3 covers 14 residues. V lost 6 bases, J lost 3 bases, and 14 bases lay in between.

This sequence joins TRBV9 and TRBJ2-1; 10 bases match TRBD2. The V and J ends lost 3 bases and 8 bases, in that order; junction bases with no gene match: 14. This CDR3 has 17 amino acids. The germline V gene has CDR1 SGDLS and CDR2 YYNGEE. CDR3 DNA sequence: TGTGCCAGCAGCGCCCGCCCCCCACTAGCGGGGTTCCATGAGCAGTTCTTC. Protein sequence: CASSARPPLAGFHEQFF. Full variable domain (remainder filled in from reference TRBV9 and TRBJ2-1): DSGVTQTPKHLITATGQRVTLRCSPRSGDLSVYWYQQSLDQGLQFLIQYYNGEERAKGNILERFSAQQFPDLHSELNLSSLELGDSALYFCASSARPPLAGFHEQFFGPGTRLTVL.

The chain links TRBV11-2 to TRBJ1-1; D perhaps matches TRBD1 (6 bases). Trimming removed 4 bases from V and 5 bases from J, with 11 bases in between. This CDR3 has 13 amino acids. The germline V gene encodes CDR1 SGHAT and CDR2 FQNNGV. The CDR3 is CASSSQGGTEAFF. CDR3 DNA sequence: TGTGCCAGCAGCTCACAGGGCGGTACTGAAGCTTTCTTT.

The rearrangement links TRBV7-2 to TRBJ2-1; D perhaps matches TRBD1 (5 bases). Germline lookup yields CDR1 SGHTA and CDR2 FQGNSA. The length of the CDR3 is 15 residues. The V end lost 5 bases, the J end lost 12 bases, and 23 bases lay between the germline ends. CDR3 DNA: TGTGCCAGCAGCGTTCTAGTCCTGACGCTCCAGGGGCAGTTCTTC. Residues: CASSVLVLTLQGQFF. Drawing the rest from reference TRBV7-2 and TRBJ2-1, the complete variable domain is GAGVSQSPSNKVTEKGKDVELRCDPISGHTALYWYRQSLGQGLEFLIYFQGNSAPDKSGLPSDRFSAERTGGSVSTLTIQRTQQEDSAVYLCASSVLVLTLQGQFFGPGTRLTVL.

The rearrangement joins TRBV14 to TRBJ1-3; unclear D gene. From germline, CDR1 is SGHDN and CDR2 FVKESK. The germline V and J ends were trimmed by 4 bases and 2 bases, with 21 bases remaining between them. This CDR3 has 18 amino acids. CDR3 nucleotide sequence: TGTGCCAGCAGCCCCCGCGCCCTTATCCCCGGAGCTGGAAACACCATATATTTT. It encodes CASSPRALIPGAGNTIYF.

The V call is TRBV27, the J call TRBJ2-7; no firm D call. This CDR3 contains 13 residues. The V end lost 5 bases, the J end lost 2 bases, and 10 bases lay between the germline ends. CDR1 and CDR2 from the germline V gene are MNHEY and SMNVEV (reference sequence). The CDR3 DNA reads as TGTGCCAGCAGTCCGTTGCAGACCTACGAGCAGTACTTC. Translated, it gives CASSPLQTYEQYF.

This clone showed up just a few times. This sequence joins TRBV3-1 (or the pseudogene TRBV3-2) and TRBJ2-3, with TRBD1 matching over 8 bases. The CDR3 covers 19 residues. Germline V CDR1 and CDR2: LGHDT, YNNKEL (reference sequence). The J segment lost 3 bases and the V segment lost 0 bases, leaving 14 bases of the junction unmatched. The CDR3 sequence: CASSQENGIVTGGTDTQYF. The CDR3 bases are TGTGCCAGCAGCCAAGAGAACGGGATTGTTACAGGGGGGACAGATACGCAGTATTTT.